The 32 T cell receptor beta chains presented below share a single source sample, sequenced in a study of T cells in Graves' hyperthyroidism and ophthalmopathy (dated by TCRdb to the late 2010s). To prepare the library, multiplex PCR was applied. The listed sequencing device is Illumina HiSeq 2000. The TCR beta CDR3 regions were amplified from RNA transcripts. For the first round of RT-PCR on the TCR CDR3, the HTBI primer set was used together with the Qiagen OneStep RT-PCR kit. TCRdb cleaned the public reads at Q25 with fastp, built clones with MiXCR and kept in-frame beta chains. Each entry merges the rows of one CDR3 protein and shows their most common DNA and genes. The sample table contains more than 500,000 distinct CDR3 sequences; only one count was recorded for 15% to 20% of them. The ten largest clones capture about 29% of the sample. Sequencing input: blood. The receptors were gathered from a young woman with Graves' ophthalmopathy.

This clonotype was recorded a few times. DNA of the CDR3: TGCGCCAGCAGCCCGATGTTTGGCTATGGCTACACCTTC. This translates into CASSPMFGYGYTF. The chain employs TRBV5-1 and TRBJ1-2; no definite D call. Germline assignment: CDR1 SGHRS and CDR2 YFSETQ. CDR3 size: 13 residues. V lost 4 bases to trimming and J lost 4 bases, with 11 bases between them.

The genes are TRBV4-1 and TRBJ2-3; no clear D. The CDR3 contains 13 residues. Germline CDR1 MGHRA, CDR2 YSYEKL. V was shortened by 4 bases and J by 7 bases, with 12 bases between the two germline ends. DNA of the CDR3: TGCGCCAGCAGCCGGAGTTTTACATATACGCAGTATTTT. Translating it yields CASSRSFTYTQYF.

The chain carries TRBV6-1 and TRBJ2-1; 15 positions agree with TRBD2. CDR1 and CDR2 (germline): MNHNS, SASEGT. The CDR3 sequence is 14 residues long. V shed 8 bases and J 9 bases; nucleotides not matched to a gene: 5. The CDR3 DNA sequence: TGTGCCAGCGGACTAGCGGGAGGGAGGGGTGAGCAGTTCTTC. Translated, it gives CASGLAGGRGEQFF.

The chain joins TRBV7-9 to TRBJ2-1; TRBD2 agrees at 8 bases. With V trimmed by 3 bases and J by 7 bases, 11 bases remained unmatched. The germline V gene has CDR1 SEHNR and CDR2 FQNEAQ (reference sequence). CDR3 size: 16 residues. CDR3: CASSFTAGGGGNEQFF. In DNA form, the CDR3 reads TGTGCCAGCAGCTTTACCGCGGGGGGTGGAGGGAATGAGCAGTTCTTC.

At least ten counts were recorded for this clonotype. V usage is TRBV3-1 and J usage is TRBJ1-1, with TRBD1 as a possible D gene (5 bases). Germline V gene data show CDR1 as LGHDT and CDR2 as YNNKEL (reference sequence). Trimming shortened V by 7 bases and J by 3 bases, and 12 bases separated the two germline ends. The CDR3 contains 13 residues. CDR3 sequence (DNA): TGTGCCAGCACGAGACAGCAGGACACTGAAGCTTTCTTT. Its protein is CASTRQQDTEAFF.

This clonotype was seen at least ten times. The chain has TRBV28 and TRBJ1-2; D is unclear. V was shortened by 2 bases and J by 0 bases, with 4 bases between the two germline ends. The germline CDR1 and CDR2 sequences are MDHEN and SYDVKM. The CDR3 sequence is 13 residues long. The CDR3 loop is CASSLRSNYGYTF. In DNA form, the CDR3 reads TGTGCCAGCAGTTTACGTTCTAACTATGGCTACACCTTC.

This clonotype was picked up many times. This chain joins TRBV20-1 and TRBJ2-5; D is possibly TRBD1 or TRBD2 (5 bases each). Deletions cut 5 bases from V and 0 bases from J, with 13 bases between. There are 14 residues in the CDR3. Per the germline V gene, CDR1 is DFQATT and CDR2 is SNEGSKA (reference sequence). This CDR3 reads CSAEGLGYQETQYF. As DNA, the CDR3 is TGCAGTGCTGAGGGGCTAGGATACCAAGAGACCCAGTACTTC.

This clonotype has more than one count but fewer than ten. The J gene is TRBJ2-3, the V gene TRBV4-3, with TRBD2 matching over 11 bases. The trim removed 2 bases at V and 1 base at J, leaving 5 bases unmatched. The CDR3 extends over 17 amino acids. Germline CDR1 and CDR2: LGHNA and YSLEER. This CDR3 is CASSQSSLAGGTDTQYF. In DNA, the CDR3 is TGCGCCAGCAGCCAAAGCTCACTAGCGGGAGGCACAGATACGCAGTATTTT.

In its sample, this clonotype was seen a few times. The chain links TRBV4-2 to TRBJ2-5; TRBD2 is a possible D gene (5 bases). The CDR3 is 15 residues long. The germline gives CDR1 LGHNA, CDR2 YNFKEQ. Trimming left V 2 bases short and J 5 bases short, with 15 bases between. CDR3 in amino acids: CASSQTGGGSETQYF. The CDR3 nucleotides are TGTGCCAGCAGCCAAACGGGCGGAGGTTCGGAGACCCAGTACTTC.

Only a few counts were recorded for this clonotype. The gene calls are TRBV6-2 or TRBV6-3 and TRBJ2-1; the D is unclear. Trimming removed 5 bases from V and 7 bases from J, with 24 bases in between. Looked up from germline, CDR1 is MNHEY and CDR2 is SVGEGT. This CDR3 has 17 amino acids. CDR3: CASSLRKSRARLNEQFF. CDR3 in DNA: TGTGCCAGCAGTCTACGGAAGAGTAGGGCTAGGCTGAATGAGCAGTTCTTC.

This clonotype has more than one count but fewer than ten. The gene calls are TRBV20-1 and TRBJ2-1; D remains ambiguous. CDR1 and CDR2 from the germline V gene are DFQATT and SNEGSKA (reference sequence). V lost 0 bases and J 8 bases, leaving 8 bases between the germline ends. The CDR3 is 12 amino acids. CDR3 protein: CSAREVGYEQFF. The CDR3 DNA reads TGCAGTGCTAGAGAGGTGGGTTATGAGCAGTTCTTC.

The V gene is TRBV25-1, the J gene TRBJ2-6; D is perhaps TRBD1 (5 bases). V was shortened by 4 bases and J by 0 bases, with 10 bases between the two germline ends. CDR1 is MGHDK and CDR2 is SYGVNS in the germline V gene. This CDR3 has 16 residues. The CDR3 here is CASSALTVSGANVLTF. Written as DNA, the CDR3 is TGTGCCAGCAGTGCCTTGACAGTCTCTGGGGCCAACGTCCTGACTTTC.

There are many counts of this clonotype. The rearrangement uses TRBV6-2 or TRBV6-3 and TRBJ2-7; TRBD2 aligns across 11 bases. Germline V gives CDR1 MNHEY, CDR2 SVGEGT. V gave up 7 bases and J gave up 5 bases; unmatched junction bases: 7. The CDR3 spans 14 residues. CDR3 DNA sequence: TGTGCCAGCACTGTAGCGGGAGGGCCAAACGAGCAGTACTTC. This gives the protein CASTVAGGPNEQYF.

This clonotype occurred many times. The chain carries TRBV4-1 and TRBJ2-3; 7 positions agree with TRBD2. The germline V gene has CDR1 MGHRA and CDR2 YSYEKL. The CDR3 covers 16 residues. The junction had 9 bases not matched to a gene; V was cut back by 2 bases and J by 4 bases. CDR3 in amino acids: CASSQNPSGGADTQYF. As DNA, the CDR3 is TGCGCCAGCAGCCAAAACCCTAGCGGAGGGGCAGATACGCAGTATTTT.

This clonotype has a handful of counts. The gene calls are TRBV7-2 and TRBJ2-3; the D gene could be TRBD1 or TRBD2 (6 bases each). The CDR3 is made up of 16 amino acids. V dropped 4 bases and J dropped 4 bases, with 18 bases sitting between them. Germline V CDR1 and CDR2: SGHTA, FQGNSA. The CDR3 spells CASSSGVGGFADTQYF. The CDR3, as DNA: TGTGCCAGCAGCTCGGGGGTAGGGGGTTTTGCAGATACGCAGTATTTT.

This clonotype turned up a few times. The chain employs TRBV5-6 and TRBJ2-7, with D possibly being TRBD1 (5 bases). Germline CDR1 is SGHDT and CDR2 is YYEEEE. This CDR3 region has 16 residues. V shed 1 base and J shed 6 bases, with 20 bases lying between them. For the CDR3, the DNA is TGTGCCAGCAGCTTGCGACAGCTGGCCCCCCCCCGCGAGCAGTACTTC. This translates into CASSLRQLAPPREQYF.

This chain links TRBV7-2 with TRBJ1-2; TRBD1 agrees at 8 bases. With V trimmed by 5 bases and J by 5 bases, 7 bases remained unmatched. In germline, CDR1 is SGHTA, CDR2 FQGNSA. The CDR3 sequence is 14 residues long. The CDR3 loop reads CASSPDRGAYGYTF. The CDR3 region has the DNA TGTGCCAGCAGCCCAGACAGGGGAGCATATGGCTACACCTTC.

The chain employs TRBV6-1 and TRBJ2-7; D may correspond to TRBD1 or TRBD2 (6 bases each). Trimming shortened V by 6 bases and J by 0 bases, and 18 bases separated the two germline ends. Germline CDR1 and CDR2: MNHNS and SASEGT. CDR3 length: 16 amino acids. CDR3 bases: TGTGCCAGCAGGTCGGGGGCGGCGGGGAGCTCCTACGAGCAGTACTTC. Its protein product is CASRSGAAGSSYEQYF.

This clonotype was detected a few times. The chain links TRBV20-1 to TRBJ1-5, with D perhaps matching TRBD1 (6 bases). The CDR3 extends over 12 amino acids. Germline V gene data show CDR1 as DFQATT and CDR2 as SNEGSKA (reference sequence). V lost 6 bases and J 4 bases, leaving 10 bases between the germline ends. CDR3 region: CSASGVNQPQHF. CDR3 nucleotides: TGCAGTGCCTCAGGGGTTAATCAGCCCCAGCATTTT.

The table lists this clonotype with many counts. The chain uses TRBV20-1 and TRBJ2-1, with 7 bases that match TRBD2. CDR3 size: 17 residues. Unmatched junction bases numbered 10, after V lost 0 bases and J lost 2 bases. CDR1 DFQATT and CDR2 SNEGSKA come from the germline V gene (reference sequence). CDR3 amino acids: CSARDEKRSGAYNEQFF. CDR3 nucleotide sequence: TGCAGTGCTAGAGATGAGAAGAGGAGCGGGGCCTACAATGAGCAGTTCTTC.

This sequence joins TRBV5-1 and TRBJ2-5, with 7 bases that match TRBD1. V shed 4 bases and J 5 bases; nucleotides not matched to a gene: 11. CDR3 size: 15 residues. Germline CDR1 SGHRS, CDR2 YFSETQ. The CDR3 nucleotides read TGCGCCAGCAGCGTACAGGGGTCGGTTCGGGAGACCCAGTACTTC. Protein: CASSVQGSVRETQYF.

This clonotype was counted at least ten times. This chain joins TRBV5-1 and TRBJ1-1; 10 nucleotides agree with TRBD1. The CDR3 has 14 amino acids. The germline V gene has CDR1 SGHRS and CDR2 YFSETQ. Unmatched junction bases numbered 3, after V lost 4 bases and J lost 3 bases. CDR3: CASSTDRGYTEAFF. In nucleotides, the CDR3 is TGCGCCAGCAGCACGGACAGGGGGTACACTGAAGCTTTCTTT.

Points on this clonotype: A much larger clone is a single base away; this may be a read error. The CDR3 reads CASSLTGVNEEFF. The CDR3 bases are TGTGCCAGCAGCTTAACAGGGGTGAATGAGGAGTTCTTC. The chain has TRBV11-2 and TRBJ2-1, with TRBD1 identical over 7 bases. The CDR3 loop spans 13 amino acids. Germline V gene data show CDR1 as SGHAT and CDR2 as FQNNGV.

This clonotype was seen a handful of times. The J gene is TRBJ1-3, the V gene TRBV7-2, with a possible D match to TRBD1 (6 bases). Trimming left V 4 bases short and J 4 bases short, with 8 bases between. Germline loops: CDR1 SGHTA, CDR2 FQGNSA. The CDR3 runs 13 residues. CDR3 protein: CASSSGQGNTIYF. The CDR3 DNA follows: TGTGCCAGCAGCTCCGGACAGGGAAACACCATATATTTT.

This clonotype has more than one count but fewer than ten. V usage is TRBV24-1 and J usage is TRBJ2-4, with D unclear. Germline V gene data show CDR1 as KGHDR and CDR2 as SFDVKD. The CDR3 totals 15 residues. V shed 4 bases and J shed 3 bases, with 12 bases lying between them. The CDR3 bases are TGTGCCACCAGTGACCCTACTTCGGGCAAAAACATTCAGTACTTC. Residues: CATSDPTSGKNIQYF.

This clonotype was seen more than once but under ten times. In DNA, the CDR3 is TGTGCCTCCAACTCCTTGGACAGGGGGCTCTACAATGAGCAGTTCTTC. The encoded protein is CASNSLDRGLYNEQFF. The rearrangement joins TRBV28 to TRBJ2-1, with 11 bases lining up with TRBD1. CDR3 length: 16 amino acids. The germline V gene has CDR1 MDHEN and CDR2 SYDVKM. J lost 3 bases, V lost 11 bases, and 12 bases had no gene match.

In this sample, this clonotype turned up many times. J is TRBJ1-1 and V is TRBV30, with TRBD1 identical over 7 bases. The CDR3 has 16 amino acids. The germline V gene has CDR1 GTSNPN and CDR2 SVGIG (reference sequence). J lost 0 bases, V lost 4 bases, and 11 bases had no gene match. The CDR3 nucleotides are TGTGCCTGGACCGCAGGGGGATTGTTCATGAACACTGAAGCTTTCTTT. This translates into CAWTAGGLFMNTEAFF.

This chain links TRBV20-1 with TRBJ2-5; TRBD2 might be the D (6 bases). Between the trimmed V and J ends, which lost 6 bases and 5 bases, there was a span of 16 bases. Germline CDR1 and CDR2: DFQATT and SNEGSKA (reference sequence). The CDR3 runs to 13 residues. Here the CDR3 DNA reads TGCAGTGCCAGGGACTTTAAGGGGGAGACCCAGTACTTC. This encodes CSARDFKGETQYF.

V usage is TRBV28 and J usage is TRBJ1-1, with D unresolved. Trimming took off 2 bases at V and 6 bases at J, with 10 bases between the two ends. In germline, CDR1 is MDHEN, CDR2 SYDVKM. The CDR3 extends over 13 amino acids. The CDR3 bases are TGTGCCAGCAGTTTACAACTTGAGGCTGAAGCTTTCTTT. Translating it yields CASSLQLEAEAFF.

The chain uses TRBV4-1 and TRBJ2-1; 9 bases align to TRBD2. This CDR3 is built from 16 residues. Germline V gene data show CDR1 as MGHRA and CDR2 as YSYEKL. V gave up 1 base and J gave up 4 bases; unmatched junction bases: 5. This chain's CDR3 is CASSQAFLAGYNEQFF. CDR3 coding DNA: TGCGCCAGCAGCCAAGCGTTTCTAGCGGGGTACAATGAGCAGTTCTTC.

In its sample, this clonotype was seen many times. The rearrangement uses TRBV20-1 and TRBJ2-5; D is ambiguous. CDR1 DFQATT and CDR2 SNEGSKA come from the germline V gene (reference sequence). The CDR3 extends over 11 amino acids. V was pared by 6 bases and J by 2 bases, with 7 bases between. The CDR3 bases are TGCAGTGCGACGGATCAAGAGACCCAGTACTTC. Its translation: CSATDQETQYF.

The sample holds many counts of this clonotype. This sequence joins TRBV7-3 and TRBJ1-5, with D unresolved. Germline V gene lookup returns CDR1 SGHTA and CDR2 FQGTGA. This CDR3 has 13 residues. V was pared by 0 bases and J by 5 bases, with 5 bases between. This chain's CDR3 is CASSLTLDQPQHF. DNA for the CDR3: TGTGCCAGCAGCTTAACTTTGGATCAGCCCCAGCATTTT.